This T cell receptor (beta chain) was captured by sequencing in a study of T cell responses to AZD1222 COVID-19 vaccine. Background on the study: Analysis merged second doses at about 4 or about 12 weeks.

Study-wide findings and caveats: Spike-specific TCR breadth rose after two AZD1222 doses, and depth rose as well.

This clone was seen more than once but under ten times. Antigen: not known. Additional DNA sequences in this sample encode the identical CDR3. Measured with immunoSEQ multiplex PCR; TCRdb has only the in-frame clones, and not every one. The repertoire holds 85,000 to 110,000 clones, with 80% to 90% as singletons. The germline V gene encodes CDR1 SEHNR and CDR2 FQNEAQ (reference sequence). The CDR3 totals 14 residues. The V end lost 3 bases, the J end lost 0 bases, and 6 bases lay between the germline ends. This clonotype was obtained from an adult in good health. The starting material was peripheral blood, obtained on day 0 of AZD1222 vaccination. The chain carries TRBV7-9 and TRBJ1-3; D gene unclear. The CDR3 DNA follows: TGTGCCAGCAGCTTGGAGACCTCTGGAAACACCATATATTTT. Protein: CASSLETSGNTIYF.